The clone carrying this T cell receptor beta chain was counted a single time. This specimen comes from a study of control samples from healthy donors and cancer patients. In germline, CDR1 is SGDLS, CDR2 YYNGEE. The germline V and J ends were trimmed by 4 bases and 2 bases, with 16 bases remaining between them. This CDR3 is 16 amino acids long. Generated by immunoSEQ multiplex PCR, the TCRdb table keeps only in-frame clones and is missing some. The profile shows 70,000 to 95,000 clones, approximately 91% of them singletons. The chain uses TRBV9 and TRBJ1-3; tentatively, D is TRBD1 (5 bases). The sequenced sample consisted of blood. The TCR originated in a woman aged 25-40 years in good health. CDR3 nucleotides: TGTGCCAGCAGCCGGGACGGGGGGGAGACTGGAAACACCATATATTTT. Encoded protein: CASSRDGGETGNTIYF.